This T cell receptor beta chain is from a study of blood T cell repertoires in COVID-19. Study-level background: From the United States, Italy and Spain came samples of acute and convalescent COVID-19. PBMCs, B-cell-depleted T cells, or T cells provided the cDNA or gDNA that made up the material.

The CDR3 runs 15 residues. Germline assignment: CDR1 MDHEN and CDR2 SYDVKM. J was trimmed by 0 bases and V by 8 bases; bases with no gene match: 7. Methods used by the authors: The authors estimated nucleated cell counts from reference gene primer amplification. Sequenced by immunoSEQ multiplex PCR; TCRdb stores in-frame clones only, minus some. V and J calls and clone size follow that table, whereas D and trimming were derived from the DNA. The table lists hundreds of thousands of clones, about 91% of them singletons. The sequence was collected from a woman younger than 45 who had recovered from COVID-19. The rearrangement uses TRBV28 and TRBJ2-3, with 8 bases fitting TRBD2. Sequencing was performed on peripheral blood. The CDR3 nucleotides read TGTGCCAGCGGTCTACTAGCGGTGAGCACAGATACGCAGTATTTT. It yields the protein CASGLLAVSTDTQYF.